The 21 T cell receptor beta chains presented below share a single source sample, sequenced in a study of radiation and T cells in renal cell carcinoma. Sample time point: blood 2 weeks post-SBRT. Treatment reported: 15 Gy SBRT to primary tumor, nephrectomy 4 weeks later. Profiled with immunoSEQ multiplex PCR; TCRdb holds only in-frame clones, not every one. The sample shows around 130,000 clones, 85% to 90% of them seen only once. The material was blood, obtained from a patient whose treatment included radiotherapy and nephrectomy. The receptors were sampled from a woman aged 70-85 years with renal cell carcinoma.

This chain connects TRBV6-5 to TRBJ1-2, with TRBD1 as a possible D gene (6 bases). The V gene lost 6 bases and the J gene lost 4 bases, with 15 bases spanning the gap. Germline V gene sequence: CDR1 MNHEY, CDR2 SVGAGI. The CDR3 contains 14 residues. The chain's CDR3 is CASRPGGGLYGYTF. The CDR3 DNA reads as TGTGCCAGCAGACCCGGTGGGGGGCTCTATGGCTACACCTTC.

This clone was detected once. The chain recombines TRBV18 with TRBJ1-1, with 7 bases lining up with TRBD1. CDR3 size: 11 residues. After removal of 3 bases from V and 10 bases from J, the junction contained 2 bases not matched to a gene. Germline values: CDR1 KGHSH, CDR2 LQKENI. CDR3 bases: TGTGCCAGCTCACCTACAGGGGTAGCTTTCTTT. This translates into CASSPTGVAFF.

The chain is built from TRBV28 and TRBJ1-6; D remains unclear. The CDR3 is made up of 13 amino acids. V lost 3 bases to trimming and J lost 6 bases, with 6 bases between them. Germline CDR1 and CDR2: MDHEN and SYDVKM. The CDR3 protein is CASSLISNSPLHF. Here the CDR3 DNA reads TGTGCCAGCAGTTTGATTTCTAATTCACCCCTCCACTTT.

This chain joins TRBV18 and TRBJ2-3, with 9 bases matching TRBD1. The ends lost 2 bases at V and 4 bases at J; junction bases unmatched: 1. The germline CDR1 and CDR2 sequences are KGHSH and LQKENI. The CDR3 is 14 amino acids. CDR3 DNA: TGTGCCAGCTCACCAGGGACAGGGCCAGATACGCAGTATTTT. Translated, it gives CASSPGTGPDTQYF. Supplemented by reference TRBV18 and TRBJ2-3, the full variable domain reads NAGVMQNPRHLVRRRGQEARLRCSPMKGHSHVYWYRQLPEEGLKFMVYLQKENIIDESGMPKERFSAEFPKEGPSILRIQQVVRGDSAAYFCASSPGTGPDTQYFGPGTRLTVL.

The chain employs TRBV28 and TRBJ1-6, with TRBD1 matching over 9 bases. CDR1 is MDHEN and CDR2 is SYDVKM in the germline V gene. With V trimmed by 2 bases and J by 10 bases, 3 bases remained unmatched. CDR3 size: 14 residues. CDR3 protein: CASSLRTGASPLHF. For the CDR3, the DNA is TGTGCCAGCAGTTTACGGACAGGGGCCTCACCCCTCCACTTT.

Comment on this clone: One end of the junction is discordant with germline, which a read error may explain. The CDR3 sequence: CASSEVPTF. In DNA form, the CDR3 reads TGCGCCAGCAGTGAGGTCCCGACCTTT. This chain joins TRBV10-1 and TRBJ1-1; D call uncertain. This CDR3 is built from 9 residues. Germline CDR1 reads WNHNN; CDR2 reads SYGVQD (reference sequence).

This chain joins TRBV6-5 and TRBJ1-6, with D hard to call. Trimming cost V 0 bases and J 8 bases, with 14 bases left between them. The CDR3 covers 16 residues. Germline loops: CDR1 MNHEY, CDR2 SVGAGI. This CDR3 is CASSYSNSRRDSPLHF. CDR3 DNA: TGTGCCAGCAGTTACTCGAACTCCAGGAGGGATTCACCCCTCCACTTT.

The chain employs TRBV6-6 and TRBJ1-1; 7 nucleotides line up with TRBD1. With 9 bases clipped from V and 4 bases from J, the junction kept 8 bases outside the gene matches. CDR1 is MNHNY, CDR2 SVGAGI, per germline (reference sequence). CDR3 length equals 13 residues. CDR3 in DNA: TGTGCCAGTTCCGGGACAGTAGGCACTGAAGCTTTCTTT. Translating it yields CASSGTVGTEAFF.

This sequence joins TRBV5-1 and TRBJ2-5; 11 bases are a match to TRBD1. Germline CDR1 reads SGHRS; CDR2 reads YFSETQ. The V and J ends lost 3 bases and 5 bases, in that order; junction bases with no gene match: 9. The CDR3 has 16 amino acids. This chain's CDR3 is CASSSGGQGAVETQYF. DNA for the CDR3: TGCGCCAGCAGCTCAGGCGGACAGGGGGCGGTTGAGACCCAGTACTTC.

V usage is TRBV7-3 and J usage is TRBJ2-2; D possibly corresponds to TRBD2 (5 bases). Germline V gene sequence: CDR1 SGHTA, CDR2 FQGTGA. The length of the CDR3 is 16 residues. V dropped 5 bases and J dropped 0 bases, with 13 bases sitting between them. DNA for the CDR3: TGTGCCAGCAGCCCCCGGGGATCCGCGAACACCGGGGAGCTGTTTTTT. Its translation: CASSPRGSANTGELFF.

This chain links TRBV6-1 with TRBJ1-2; 7 nucleotides agree with TRBD1. The V segment lost 3 bases and the J segment 4 bases; nucleotides outside the gene matches: 8. CDR1 is MNHNS, CDR2 SASEGT, per germline. CDR3 length: 15 amino acids. The CDR3 DNA sequence: TGTGCCAGCAGTGAGGCGACAGGGAGACTCTATGGCTACACCTTC. It specifies CASSEATGRLYGYTF.

The CDR3 nucleotides read TGTGCCTGGAGTGTAAGTAGGGTGCAAGCTTTCTTT. It translates to CAWSVSRVQAFF. The J gene is TRBJ1-1, the V gene TRBV30; D is unclear. V was trimmed by 0 bases and J by 9 bases, leaving 11 bases between them. The CDR3 is 12 residues long. CDR1 is GTSNPN and CDR2 is SVGIG in the germline V gene (reference sequence). Full variable domain (rest looked up from reference TRBV30 and TRBJ1-1): SQTIHQWPATLVQPVGSPLSLECTVEGTSNPNLYWYRQAAGRGLQLLFYSVGIGQISSEVPQNLSASRPQDRQFILSSKKLLLSDSGFYLCAWSVSRVQAFFGQGTRLTVV.

The chain couples TRBV19 to TRBJ1-4; D is unresolved. The CDR3 has 15 residues. Deletions cut 7 bases from V and 3 bases from J, with 15 bases between. CDR1 is LNHDA, CDR2 SQIVND, per germline (reference sequence). CDR3 DNA sequence: TGTGCCAGTATTAGGGCCCACGGAGCTAATGAAAAACTGTTTTTT. This gives the protein CASIRAHGANEKLFF.

This chain joins TRBV6-5 and TRBJ1-5; D uncertain. CDR3 length equals 15 residues. The germline V gene encodes CDR1 MNHEY and CDR2 SVGAGI. V dropped 5 bases and J dropped 2 bases, with 13 bases sitting between them. The CDR3 DNA reads TGTGCCAGCAGTCCCATACCTCGGGGCAATCAGCCCCAGCATTTT. Protein: CASSPIPRGNQPQHF.

The chain has TRBV4-2 and TRBJ2-7; D is uncertain. V was shortened by 0 bases and J by 7 bases, with 10 bases between the two germline ends. The CDR3 runs to 13 residues. Germline V gene data show CDR1 as LGHNA and CDR2 as YNFKEQ. Here the CDR3 DNA reads TGTGCCAGCAGCCAAGACTTCCCCCGGGAGCAGTACTTC. Its translation: CASSQDFPREQYF.

The V and J genes are TRBV7-6 and TRBJ2-1; TRBD2 aligns across 13 bases. Looked up from germline, CDR1 is SGHVS and CDR2 is FNYEAQ. Trimming at V came to 6 bases and at J to 1 base, leaving 12 bases not matched to a gene. The CDR3 contains 19 residues. CDR3 nucleotide sequence: TGTGCCAGCAGGCCCACCCCGGGACTAGCGGGGTTTTCCTACAATGAGCAGTTCTTC. Translating it yields CASRPTPGLAGFSYNEQFF.

The V call is TRBV28, the J call TRBJ2-7; D might be TRBD1 or TRBD2, each matching 6 bases. From germline, CDR1 is MDHEN and CDR2 SYDVKM. This CDR3 spans 14 amino acids. V lost 3 bases and J 5 bases, leaving 14 bases between the germline ends. The CDR3 coding sequence is TGTGCCAGCAGTTTTAGATCCGGGGGCGACGAGCAGTACTTC. Translated, it gives CASSFRSGGDEQYF.

The rearrangement joins TRBV7-9 to TRBJ1-3, with TRBD1 matching 8 bases. CDR1 is SEHNR, CDR2 FQNEAQ, per germline (reference sequence). This CDR3 contains 16 residues. After removal of 5 bases from V and 0 bases from J, the junction contained 6 bases not matched to a gene. CDR3: CASSQADRVSGNTIYF. As DNA, the CDR3 is TGTGCCAGCAGCCAAGCGGACAGGGTCTCTGGAAACACCATATATTTT. The complete variable domain, with remaining parts taken from reference TRBV7-9 and TRBJ1-3, reads DTGVSQNPRHKITKRGQNVTFRCDPISEHNRLYWYRQTLGQGPEFLTYFQNEAQLEKSRLLSDRFSAERPKGSFSTLEIQRTEQGDSAMYLCASSQADRVSGNTIYFGEGSWLTVV.

This chain joins TRBV19 and TRBJ1-2; weak D call: TRBD1 (5 bases). The CDR3 extends over 14 amino acids. Trimming removed 5 bases from V and 8 bases from J, with 18 bases in between. Germline V CDR1 and CDR2: LNHDA, SQIVND (reference sequence). DNA of the CDR3: TGTGCCAGTAGTCCAGGGCGGCAGCTGGGGGGCTACACCTTC. Translation gives CASSPGRQLGGYTF. Looking up the rest from reference TRBV19 and TRBJ1-2 gives the full variable domain: DGGITQSPKYLFRKEGQNVTLSCEQNLNHDAMYWYRQDPGQGLRLIYYSQIVNDFQKGDIAEGYSVSREKKESFPLTVTSAQKNPTAFYLCASSPGRQLGGYTFGSGTRLTVV.

This sequence joins TRBV7-2 and TRBJ1-2; D is unresolved. The length of the CDR3 is 11 residues. Germline V lookup: CDR1 SGHTA, CDR2 FQGNSA. The ends were cut back, 10 bases at V and 6 bases at J, with 12 bases in the middle. The CDR3 is CAISRVHGYTF. The CDR3 DNA reads as TGTGCCATTAGTCGGGTCCATGGCTACACCTTC.

This chain joins TRBV10-3 and TRBJ2-7, with 7 positions matching TRBD1. The CDR3 is 14 residues long. Per germline, CDR1 ENHRY and CDR2 SYGVKD. The junction had 8 bases not matched to a gene; V was cut back by 6 bases and J by 3 bases. This CDR3 reads CAIRPPGQNYEQYF. CDR3 in DNA: TGTGCCATCAGGCCCCCGGGACAGAACTACGAGCAGTACTTC.